Below, 2 T cell receptor beta chains from the same sample are listed, as sequenced in a study of CD8 T cells in ankylosing spondylitis. These receptors have no known antigen. Study-level points and caveats: Made up of eight highly homologous variants, a TCR beta motif appeared characteristic of ankylosing spondylitis blood.

From the 5' RACE reads, TCRdb called clonotypes with MiXCR, one entry per CDR3 protein. Of some 450,000 distinct CDR3 sequences listed, 15% to 20% were seen once; the top ten hold approximately 1%. Sequencing used blood, either unsorted or a sorted T cell fraction (not recorded which). These receptor sequences come from a male donor with ankylosing spondylitis.

This clonotype occurred many times. This chain uses TRBV10-3 with TRBJ2-1; 9 bases fit TRBD2. Looked up from germline, CDR1 is ENHRY and CDR2 is SYGVKD. The V segment lost 10 bases and the J segment 3 bases; nucleotides outside the gene matches: 7. CDR3 length: 14 amino acids. CDR3 in amino acids: CATSLAGLYNEQFF. CDR3 bases: TGTGCCACCTCGCTAGCGGGGCTCTACAATGAGCAGTTCTTC.

V gene TRBV28 combines with J gene TRBJ2-2; D assignment may be TRBD1 or TRBD2 (6 bases each). The CDR3 runs 16 residues. Trimming took 2 bases from V and 6 from J, leaving 16 bases between them. Looked up from germline, CDR1 is MDHEN and CDR2 is SYDVKM. The CDR3 loop is CASSLEGGPRPGELFF. CDR3 nucleotide sequence: TGTGCCAGCAGTTTAGAGGGGGGACCCCGTCCCGGGGAGCTGTTTTTT.